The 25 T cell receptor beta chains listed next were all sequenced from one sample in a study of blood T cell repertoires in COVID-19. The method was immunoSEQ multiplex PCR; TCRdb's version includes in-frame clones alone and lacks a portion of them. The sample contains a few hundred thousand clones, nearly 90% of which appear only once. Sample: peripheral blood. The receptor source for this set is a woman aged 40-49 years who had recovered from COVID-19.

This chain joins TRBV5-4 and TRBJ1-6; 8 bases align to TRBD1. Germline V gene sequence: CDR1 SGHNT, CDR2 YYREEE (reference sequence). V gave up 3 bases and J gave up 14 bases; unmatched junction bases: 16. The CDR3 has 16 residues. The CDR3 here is CASSSAPRSGGDALHF. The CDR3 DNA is TGTGCCAGCAGCTCAGCCCCTCGGTCAGGGGGCGATGCCCTCCACTTT. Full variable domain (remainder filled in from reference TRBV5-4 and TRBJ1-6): ETGVTQSPTHLIKTRGQQVTLRCSSQSGHNTVSWYQQALGQGPQFIFQYYREEENGRGNFPPRFSGLQFPNYSSELNVNALELDDSALYLCASSSAPRSGGDALHFGNGTRLTVT.

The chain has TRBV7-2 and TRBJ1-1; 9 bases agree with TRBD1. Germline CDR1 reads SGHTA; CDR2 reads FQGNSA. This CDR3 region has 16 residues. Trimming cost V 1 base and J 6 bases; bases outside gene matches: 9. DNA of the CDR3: TGTGCCAGCAGCTTAGAGGGGACAGGGAGTTGGGCTGAAGCTTTCTTT. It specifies CASSLEGTGSWAEAFF.

The CDR3 DNA follows: TGCGCCAGCAGCTGGCGCGGGGATCCAAACCAAGAGACCCAGTACTTC. Translation gives CASSWRGDPNQETQYF. The genes are TRBV5-1 and TRBJ2-5; D possibly corresponds to TRBD2 (6 bases). The CDR3 totals 16 residues. The V gene lost 3 bases and the J gene lost 0 bases, with 15 bases spanning the gap. The germline CDR1 and CDR2 sequences are SGHRS and YFSETQ.

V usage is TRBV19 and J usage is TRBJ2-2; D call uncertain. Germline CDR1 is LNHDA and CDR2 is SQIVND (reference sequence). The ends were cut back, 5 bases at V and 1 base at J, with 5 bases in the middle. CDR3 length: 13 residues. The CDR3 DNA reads TGTGCCAGTAGTCTCCTGAACACCGGGGAGCTGTTTTTT. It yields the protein CASSLLNTGELFF.

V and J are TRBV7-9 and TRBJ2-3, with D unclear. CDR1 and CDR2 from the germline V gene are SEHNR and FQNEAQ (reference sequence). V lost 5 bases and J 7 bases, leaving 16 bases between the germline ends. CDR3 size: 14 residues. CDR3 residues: CASSPAPGANTQYF. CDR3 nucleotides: TGTGCCAGCAGCCCGGCCCCCGGAGCGAATACGCAGTATTTT.

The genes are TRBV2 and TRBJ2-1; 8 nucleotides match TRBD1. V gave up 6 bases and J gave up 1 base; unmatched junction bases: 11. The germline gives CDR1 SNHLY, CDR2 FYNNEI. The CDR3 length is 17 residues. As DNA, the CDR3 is TGTGCCAGCAGCCGGACCGCCAGGGGGCAATCCTACAATGAGCAGTTCTTC. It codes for CASSRTARGQSYNEQFF.

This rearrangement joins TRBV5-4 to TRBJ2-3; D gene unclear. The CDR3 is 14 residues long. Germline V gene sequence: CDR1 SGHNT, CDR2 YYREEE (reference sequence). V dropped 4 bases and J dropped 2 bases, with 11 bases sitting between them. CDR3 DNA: TGTGCCAGCAGCCCAAAAGGAGTCACAGATACGCAGTATTTT. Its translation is CASSPKGVTDTQYF.

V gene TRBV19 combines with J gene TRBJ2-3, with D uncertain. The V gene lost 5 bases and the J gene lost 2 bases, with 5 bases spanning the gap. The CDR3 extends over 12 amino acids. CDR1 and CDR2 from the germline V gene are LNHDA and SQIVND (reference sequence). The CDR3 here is CASSPPTDTQYF. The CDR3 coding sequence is TGTGCCAGTAGTCCTCCCACAGATACGCAGTATTTT.

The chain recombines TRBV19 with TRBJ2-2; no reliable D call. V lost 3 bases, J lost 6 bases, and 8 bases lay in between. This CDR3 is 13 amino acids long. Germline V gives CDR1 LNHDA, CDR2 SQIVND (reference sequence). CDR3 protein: CASSIGVSGELFF. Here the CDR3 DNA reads TGTGCCAGTAGTATCGGAGTATCCGGGGAGCTGTTTTTT.

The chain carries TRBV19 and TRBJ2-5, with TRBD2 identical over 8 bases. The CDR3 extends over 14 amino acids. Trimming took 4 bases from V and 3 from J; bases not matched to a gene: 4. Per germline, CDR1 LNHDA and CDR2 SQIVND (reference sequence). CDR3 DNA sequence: TGTGCCAGTAGTAGAACGGGGGGGGAAGAGACCCAGTACTTC. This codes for CASSRTGGEETQYF. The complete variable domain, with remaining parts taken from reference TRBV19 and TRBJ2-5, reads DGGITQSPKYLFRKEGQNVTLSCEQNLNHDAMYWYRQDPGQGLRLIYYSQIVNDFQKGDIAEGYSVSREKKESFPLTVTSAQKNPTAFYLCASSRTGGEETQYFGPGTRLLVL.

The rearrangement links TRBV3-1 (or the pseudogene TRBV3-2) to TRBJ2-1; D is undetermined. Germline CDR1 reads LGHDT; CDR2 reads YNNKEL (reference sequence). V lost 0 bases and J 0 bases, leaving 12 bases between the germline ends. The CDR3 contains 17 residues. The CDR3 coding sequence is TGTGCCAGCAGCCAAGATTCCGACACGAGCTCCTACAATGAGCAGTTCTTC. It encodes CASSQDSDTSSYNEQFF.

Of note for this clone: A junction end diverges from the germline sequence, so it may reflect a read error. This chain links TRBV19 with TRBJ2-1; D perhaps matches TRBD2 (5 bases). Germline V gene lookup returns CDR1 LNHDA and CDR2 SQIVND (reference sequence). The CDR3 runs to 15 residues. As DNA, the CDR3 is TGTGCCAGTAGTATTTCGGGGAGCCCCTATAATGAGCAGTTCTTC. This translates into CASSISGSPYNEQFF.

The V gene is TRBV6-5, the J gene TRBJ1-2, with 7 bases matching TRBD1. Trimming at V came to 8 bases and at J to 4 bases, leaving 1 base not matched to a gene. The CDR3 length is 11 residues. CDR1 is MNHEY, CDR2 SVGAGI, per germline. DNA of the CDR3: TGTGCCAGCCGGGACAGCTATGGCTACACCTTC. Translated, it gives CASRDSYGYTF.

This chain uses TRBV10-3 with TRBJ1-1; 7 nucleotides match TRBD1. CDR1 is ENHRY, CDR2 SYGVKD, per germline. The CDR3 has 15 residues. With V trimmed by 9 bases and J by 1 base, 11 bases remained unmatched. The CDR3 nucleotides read TGTGCCATTCGGGACAGCCGGTTGAGGAACACTGAAGCTTTCTTT. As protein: CAIRDSRLRNTEAFF.

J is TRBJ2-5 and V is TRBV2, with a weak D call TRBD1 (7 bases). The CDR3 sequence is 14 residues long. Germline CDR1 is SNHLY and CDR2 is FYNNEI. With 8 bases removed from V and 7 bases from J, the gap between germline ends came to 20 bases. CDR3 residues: CASLGQTGTGTQYF. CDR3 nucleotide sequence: TGTGCCAGCCTGGGGCAGACAGGGACTGGGACCCAGTACTTC.

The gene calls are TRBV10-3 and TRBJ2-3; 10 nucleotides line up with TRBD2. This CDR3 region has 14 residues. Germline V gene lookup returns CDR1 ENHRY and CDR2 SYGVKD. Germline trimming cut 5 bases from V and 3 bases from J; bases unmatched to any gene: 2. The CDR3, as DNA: TGTGCCATCAGTCCTAGCGGGAGAACAGATACGCAGTATTTT. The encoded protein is CAISPSGRTDTQYF.

DNA for the CDR3: TGTGCTAGTGGTTTGGTACAGGGGGGACAGGGACGTCAGCCCCAGCATTTT. Its protein is CASGLVQGGQGRQPQHF. V and J are TRBV12-5 and TRBJ1-5; 9 bases match TRBD1. Unmatched junction bases numbered 9, after V lost 0 bases and J lost 6 bases. CDR3 length: 17 amino acids. Germline-derived CDR1 and CDR2 are LGHNT and FRNRAP.

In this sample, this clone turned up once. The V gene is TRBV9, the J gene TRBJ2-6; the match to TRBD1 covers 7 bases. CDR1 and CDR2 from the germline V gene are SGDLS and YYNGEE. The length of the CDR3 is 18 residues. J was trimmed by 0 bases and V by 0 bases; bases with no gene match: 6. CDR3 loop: CASSVAGTASSGANVLTF. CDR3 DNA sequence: TGTGCCAGCAGCGTAGCAGGGACAGCTTCCTCTGGGGCCAACGTCCTGACTTTC.

The CDR3 is CASSEYRGSSYEQYF. The DNA for the CDR3 is TGCGCCAGCAGTGAATACAGGGGAAGCTCCTACGAGCAGTACTTC. The V call is TRBV10-1, the J call TRBJ2-7, with 7 bases lining up with TRBD1. The CDR3 spans 15 residues. Germline lookup yields CDR1 WNHNN and CDR2 SYGVQD (reference sequence). Trimming cost V 3 bases and J 0 bases; bases outside gene matches: 5.

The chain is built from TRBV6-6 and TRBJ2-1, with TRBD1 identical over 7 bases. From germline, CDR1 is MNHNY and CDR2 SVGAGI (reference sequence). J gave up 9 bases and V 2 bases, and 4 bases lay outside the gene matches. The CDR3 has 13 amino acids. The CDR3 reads CASSYTSGGEQFF. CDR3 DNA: TGTGCCAGCAGTTACACTTCAGGGGGTGAGCAGTTCTTC.

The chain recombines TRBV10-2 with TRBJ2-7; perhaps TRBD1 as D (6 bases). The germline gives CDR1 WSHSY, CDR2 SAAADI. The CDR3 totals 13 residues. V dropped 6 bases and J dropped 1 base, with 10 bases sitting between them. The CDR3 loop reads CASSGQSSYEQYV. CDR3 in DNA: TGCGCCAGCAGCGGACAGTCGTCCTACGAGCAGTACGTC.

CDR3: CASSLTGQDFYEQYF. Written as DNA, the CDR3 is TGCGCCAGCAGCTTGACGGGACAGGATTTCTACGAGCAGTACTTC. The chain carries TRBV5-1 and TRBJ2-7; TRBD1 matches at 8 bases. With 1 base clipped from V and 3 bases from J, the junction kept 6 bases outside the gene matches. This CDR3 has 15 residues. Germline assignment: CDR1 SGHRS and CDR2 YFSETQ.

The CDR3 region is CASSMDRGRYGYTF. The CDR3 DNA follows: TGTGCCAGTAGTATGGACAGGGGGCGTTATGGCTACACCTTC. This chain connects TRBV19 to TRBJ1-2; 11 positions match TRBD1. The CDR3 is 14 amino acids. The V and J ends lost 3 bases and 5 bases, in that order; junction bases with no gene match: 2. Germline CDR1 reads LNHDA; CDR2 reads SQIVND (reference sequence).

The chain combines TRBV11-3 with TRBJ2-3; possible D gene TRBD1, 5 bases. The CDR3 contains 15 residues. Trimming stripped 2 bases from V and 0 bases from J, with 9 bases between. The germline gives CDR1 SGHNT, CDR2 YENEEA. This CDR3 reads CASSLSQGSTDTQYF. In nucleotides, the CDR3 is TGTGCCAGCAGCTTAAGTCAGGGTAGCACAGATACGCAGTATTTT. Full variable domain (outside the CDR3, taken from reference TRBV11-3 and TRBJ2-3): EAGVVQSPRYKIIEKKQPVAFWCNPISGHNTLYWYLQNLGQGPELLIRYENEEAVDDSQLPKDRFSAERLKGVDSTLKIQPAELGDSAVYLCASSLSQGSTDTQYFGPGTRLTVL.

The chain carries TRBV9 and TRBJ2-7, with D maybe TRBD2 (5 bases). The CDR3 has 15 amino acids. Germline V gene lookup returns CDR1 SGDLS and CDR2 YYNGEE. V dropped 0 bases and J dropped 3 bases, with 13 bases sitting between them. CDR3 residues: CASSVGFGVSYEQYF. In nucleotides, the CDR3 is TGTGCCAGCAGCGTAGGTTTCGGGGTAAGCTACGAGCAGTACTTC. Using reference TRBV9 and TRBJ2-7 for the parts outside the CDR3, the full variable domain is DSGVTQTPKHLITATGQRVTLRCSPRSGDLSVYWYQQSLDQGLQFLIQYYNGEERAKGNILERFSAQQFPDLHSELNLSSLELGDSALYFCASSVGFGVSYEQYFGPGTRLTVT.